This TCR beta chain was found in a study of blood T cell repertoires in COVID-19. Whole-study context: Collection of acute and convalescent COVID-19 samples took place in the United States, Italy and Spain. The analysed material was cDNA or gDNA that came from T cells, B-cell-depleted T cells, or PBMCs.

Sequenced by immunoSEQ multiplex PCR; TCRdb stores in-frame clones only, minus some. The repertoire includes about 30,000 clones, approximately 80% of them detected once, and around a third sits in the top ten. The V and J ends lost 1 base and 0 bases respectively, with 7 bases between them. The CDR3 is 15 amino acids. From germline, CDR1 is MNHNS and CDR2 SASEGT. This receptor was identified in a man aged 80 or over with acute or convalescent COVID-19. Sequenced sample: peripheral blood. The J gene is TRBJ1-5, the V gene TRBV6-1; D call uncertain. The DNA for the CDR3 is TGTGCCAGCAGTGAAGGAGGTTTTAGCAATCAGCCCCAGCATTTT. Residues: CASSEGGFSNQPQHF.